This T cell receptor (beta chain) was sequenced for a study of cytomegalovirus exposure and HLA in healthy donors. Findings of the study overall: Donor immune exposure was known only as CMV serostatus. Cytomegalovirus association was assigned to approximately 160 TCR beta chains. Presence/absence analyses assumed roughly uniform sequencing depth across donors, which may not hold. DRB1 had the most TCR associations and HLA-C the fewest, a later analysis found, with rates varying by HLA locus.

60 Vbeta and 13 Jbeta primers were used in PCR. Libraries were prepared by immunoSEQ multiplex PCR; TCRdb keeps only in-frame clonotypes and omits some of them. The sample contains some 170,000 clones, about 72% of which appear only once. V was clipped by 7 bases and J by 0 bases, with 11 bases between them. Germline CDR1 and CDR2: SGHRS and YFSETQ. This CDR3 comprises 14 residues. This clone was observed a handful of times. Its antigen is not identified. The source material was PBMCs. The sequence derives from a human donor in good health. The rearrangement joins TRBV5-1 to TRBJ2-1; possibly TRBD2 for D (6 bases). The CDR3 protein is CASLADDSYNEQFF. As DNA, the CDR3 is TGCGCCAGCTTAGCGGACGACTCCTACAATGAGCAGTTCTTC.